This paragraph covers one T cell receptor beta chain sequence. Its antigen is unknown. Base qualities are missing; no much larger clone stands one base away. Its CDR3 holds 13 amino acids, cysteine through phenylalanine. The DNA shown is the 39-base CDR3, in frame from base 1. The trim is 10 bases for V and 5 bases for J, with a gap of 15 bases between the germline ends. The germline V gene specifies MDHEN as CDR1 and SYDVKM as CDR2. Using the deep immunoSEQ assay, TCR CDR3 regions were amplified from genomic DNA by multiplex PCR. Extracted genomic DNA from each cell subset was distributed evenly across all wells of several immunoSEQ 96-well plates, and each plate was treated as a replicate. For sorted subsets, around 0.2 ug of genomic DNA, equivalent to around 29,000 T cell genomes, went into each replicate PCR. Purified libraries were measured with a Qubit 3.0 fluorometer, size-checked on a Bioanalyzer 2100, and measured again with the KAPA Library Quantification kit. Each immunoSEQ 96-well plate was sequenced on its own single-read 150-cycle Illumina NextSeq 550 flow cell. Under the source paper's analysis protocol: Because the immunoSEQ output held only junctional sequences and lacked quality scores, the filtering could not match the filtering applied to full-length reads. Sequences were annotated with PyIR, a Python wrapper for IgBLAST v1.9, using IMGT germline references to assign V/J genes and CDR3. Reads were removed for weak V/J assignments (E-value above 1e-6), missing CDR3, stop codons, out-of-frame junctions, or ambiguous translated residues. A V3J clonotype was defined by an identical inferred V gene, J gene, and CDR3 amino acid sequence. The percentage overlap between two repertoires was calculated by dividing the number of shared unique clonotypes by the size of the smaller repertoire. RTK rarefaction, the Chao1 estimator, and Recon v2.1 estimates of unobserved clonotypes were used to assess repertoire richness. Generation probabilities for all TCRbeta clonotypes obtained by the gDNA method from a handful of donors were computed using OLGA. TCRdb limited this immuneACCESS table to in-frame rearrangements with V and J called. A share of clones is missing; checked studies link under half to unresolved V genes, and the rest is unexplained. V, J and clone size are those of that table, while D and trimming were read from the DNA. Across this sample there are 850,000 to 1,100,000 clones, with 60% to 80% seen only once. Jointly, the top ten make up roughly 0.82% of the sample.

This sample is part of a study of shared clonotypes between healthy human individuals (dated by TCRdb to the early 2020s). About the full investigation: The cohort comprised two women and three men aged 18 to 49 years. Per donor, three plates each were used for CD4 naive and CD4 memory, two for CD8 naive, and one for CD8 memory. The study deeply sequenced blood TCR repertoires of about 5 healthy adults to estimate repertoire size and the extent of clonotype sharing between individuals. To increase sequencing depth and limit assay-specific biases, TCR repertoire library preparation and sequencing were carried out by different laboratories using diverse techniques. Leukapheresis yielded between about 0.85 and 9 billion PBMCs per donor. Findings and caveats that apply to the study as a whole: Sharing across several donors was observed for 4.5% to 6.5% of naive CD4, around 3.5% of naive CD8, 2% to 2.5% of memory CD4, and around 0.44% of memory CD8 clonotypes. Incomplete sequencing was indicated by rarefaction of sorted-subset datasets, despite the large sequencing depth. Sampling was limited to blood, and TCR repertoires in tissue likely differ from TCR repertoires in blood. Pairwise subsampling indicated that sequencing depth was expected to affect the degree of clonotype sharing among donors. Naive subsets generally had larger estimated clonotype richness than memory subsets. Because the study included only a small number of donors, the genetic and exposure-history diversity represented was limited. Clonotypes shared by all four sorted-subset donors showed higher generation probabilities than non-shared clonotypes.

The donors were healthy, HIV-negative adults who had no recently reported acute infections or vaccinations. All donors were Caucasian adults living in Nashville, Tennessee, USA. CD4+ T cells were enriched by magnetic negative selection, after which naive cells were positively selected on CD45RA and the negative fraction was taken as the memory subset. After blood collection by leukapheresis, PBMCs were isolated using Ficoll-Histopaque density gradient centrifugation and then cryopreserved in the vapor phase of liquid nitrogen. Analytical flow cytometry was used to check the purity and quantity of each magnetically sorted T cell population. Genomic DNA was isolated from each sorted fraction and quantified by UV absorbance on a Nanodrop 2000c.

The receptor's source is a man aged 18 to 35 in good health. Some clones in this sample may be carry-over from other donors' samples. This receptor chain uses TRBV28 and TRBJ1-5, with the D gene call left open. Sample: memory CD4+ T cells from PBMCs. Reading the label with the study, this specimen's cell subset or site is: CD45RA-negative fraction. The DNA sequence is given as TGTGCCACCAGACCCGGTGGCGATCAGCCCCAGCATTTT. This sequence encodes CATRPGGDQPQHF.